This TCR beta chain was sequenced for a study of blood T cell repertoires in COVID-19. About the research overall: Sites across the United States, Italy and Spain contributed samples from acute and convalescent COVID-19.

In the authors' methods: Amplification of reference gene primers provided the estimated nucleated cell counts. Profiling relied on immunoSEQ multiplex PCR, and the TCRdb table lists in-frame clones only, not all of them. V, J and clone size are taken as reported in that table, and D and trimming were inferred from the DNA itself. The table has 70,000 or so clones, around three quarters seen once; the top ten hold 35%. CDR3 length: 14 amino acids. V gave up 5 bases and J gave up 0 bases, with 10 bases separating them. Germline V gene sequence: CDR1 SGHVS, CDR2 FNYEAQ. V and J are TRBV7-6 and TRBJ1-1; D might be TRBD1 (5 bases). This receptor was identified in a woman aged 70-85 years with acute or convalescent COVID-19. Sequences were obtained from peripheral blood. CDR3 in amino acids: CASSPGQLNTEAFF. The CDR3 region has the DNA TGTGCCAGCAGCCCCGGACAACTGAACACTGAAGCTTTCTTT.